This T cell receptor beta chain appears in the sequencing data of a study of shared clonotypes between healthy human individuals. Study-level results: Clonotype sharing levels among donors were expected to vary with sequencing depth.

CD8 cells classed as naive were CD45RO-negative and positively selected for CCR7, excluding terminally differentiated effector memory CD45RA+ cells. Participating donors were healthy, HIV-negative adults free of recent acute infections or vaccinations. The CDR3 has 15 residues. To note about this clone: Its antigen is as yet unknown.

Only in-frame clones appear in the TCRdb table, and some are missing; sequencing was by immunoSEQ multiplex PCR. The data show a few million clones, over 85% seen once. The source of this sequence is a man between 18 and 35 years old in good health. Some clones in this sample may be carry-over from other donors' samples. The chain joins TRBV21-1 to TRBJ2-7; the table's D call, TRBD1, was not checked against the DNA. TRBV21-1 is a listed pseudogene. The sample taken for sequencing was naive CD8+ T cells from PBMCs. CDR3 sequence reads: CASSMVTGKGYEQYF. The CDR3 nucleotides read TGTGCCAGCAGCATGGTGACAGGGAAAGGGTACGAGCAGTACTTC.